The next 22 T cell receptor beta chains were all read from a single sample in a study of graft-versus-host responses after intestinal transplantation. TCRdb keeps only in-frame clones here, not all; method: immunoSEQ multiplex PCR. The sample records approximately 90,000 clones, 80% to 95% being singletons. Their antigens remain unidentified. Source: unstimulated CD8+ T cells sorted from spleen or lymph node cells, taken before transplant. These receptors all stem from a human donor who was the organ donor for an intestinal transplant.

The chain carries TRBV29-1 and TRBJ1-1; D uncertain. Germline CDR1 SQVTM, CDR2 ANQGSEA. The CDR3 spans 15 residues. V was shortened by 5 bases and J by 2 bases, with 18 bases between the two germline ends. CDR3 bases: TGCAGCGTTTACCTCCTGGGAGGCCCTAACACTGAAGCTTTCTTT. It specifies CSVYLLGGPNTEAFF.

The V call is TRBV27, the J call TRBJ1-2; 10 bases line up with TRBD1. Germline V lookup: CDR1 MNHEY, CDR2 SMNVEV (reference sequence). CDR3 length: 14 residues. With V trimmed by 6 bases and J by 6 bases, 7 bases remained unmatched. CDR3 coding DNA: TGTGCCAGCAGACCGACAGGGGGCGAGCATGGCTACACCTTC. Translated: CASRPTGGEHGYTF.

V gene TRBV4-1 combines with J gene TRBJ2-7; 12 nucleotides align to TRBD2. There are 14 residues in the CDR3. Germline CDR1 is MGHRA and CDR2 is YSYEKL. Trimming cost V 3 bases and J 3 bases; bases outside gene matches: 0. The CDR3 coding sequence is TGCGCCAGCAGCCAGACTAGCGGGGGCTACGAGCAGTACTTC. This encodes CASSQTSGGYEQYF.

This clone was counted a single time. The CDR3 region is CASTPGAVNGYTF. The DNA of the CDR3 is TGTGCCAGCACCCCAGGGGCGGTGAATGGCTACACCTTC. The chain is built from TRBV7-9 and TRBJ1-2, with D possibly TRBD1 on 6 matching bases. There are 13 residues in the CDR3. V lost 7 bases and J 6 bases, leaving 15 bases between the germline ends. The germline V gene has CDR1 SEHNR and CDR2 FQNEAQ (reference sequence).

J is TRBJ2-7 and V is TRBV27, with D perhaps matching TRBD2 (5 bases). The CDR3 contains 12 residues. V lost 8 bases to trimming and J lost 1 base, with 9 bases between them. Germline loops: CDR1 MNHEY, CDR2 SMNVEV (reference sequence). CDR3 DNA sequence: TGTGCCAGCTTTTCGGGATCCTACGAGCAGTACTTC. It yields the protein CASFSGSYEQYF.

This chain connects TRBV7-2 to TRBJ2-5; the match to TRBD2 covers 8 bases. CDR1 is SGHTA, CDR2 FQGNSA, per germline. The V and J ends lost 4 bases and 3 bases, in that order; junction bases with no gene match: 4. The CDR3 sequence is 14 residues long. The chain's CDR3 is CASSSIGGEETQYF. The CDR3 DNA is TGTGCCAGCAGCTCCATCGGGGGGGAAGAGACCCAGTACTTC.

The gene calls are TRBV5-1 and TRBJ2-1, with D possibly matching TRBD2 (6 bases). The CDR3 sequence is 15 residues long. Germline V gene sequence: CDR1 SGHRS, CDR2 YFSETQ. V lost 0 bases and J lost 8, with 15 bases in between. The CDR3 sequence is CASSLEGRPGDEQFF. In nucleotides, the CDR3 is TGCGCCAGCAGCTTGGAGGGACGCCCGGGAGATGAGCAGTTCTTC.

This clone was counted once. The rearrangement links TRBV13 to TRBJ2-3, with unresolved D. V was shortened by 5 bases and J by 2 bases, with 11 bases between the two germline ends. CDR1 PRHDT and CDR2 FYEKMQ come from the germline V gene (reference sequence). The CDR3 is 14 amino acids. The CDR3: CASSPPEVTDTQYF. The CDR3 DNA sequence: TGTGCCAGCAGCCCTCCTGAGGTCACAGATACGCAGTATTTT.

V is TRBV11-1 and J is TRBJ2-2, with D uncertain. The CDR3 is made up of 14 amino acids. The V gene lost 8 bases and the J gene lost 2 bases, with 12 bases spanning the gap. Germline assignment: CDR1 SGHAT and CDR2 FQDESV (reference sequence). DNA for the CDR3: TGTGCCAGCCGCCCACAGCTCAACACCGGGGAGCTGTTTTTT. Translation gives CASRPQLNTGELFF.

This chain connects TRBV19 to TRBJ2-7, with TRBD1 matching over 9 bases. The V and J ends lost 5 bases and 4 bases, in that order; junction bases with no gene match: 3. CDR1 and CDR2 (germline): LNHDA, SQIVND (reference sequence). The CDR3 runs 13 residues. The CDR3 sequence: CASSAGTGYEQYF. CDR3 coding DNA: TGTGCCAGTAGTGCCGGGACAGGGTACGAGCAGTACTTC.

The chain uses TRBV12-5 and TRBJ2-5; 11 nucleotides match TRBD1. The CDR3 is made up of 15 amino acids. With 5 bases clipped from V and 7 bases from J, the junction kept 9 bases outside the gene matches. Germline assignment: CDR1 LGHNT and CDR2 FRNRAP. The CDR3 here is CASGQRTGGRVTQYF. The DNA for the CDR3 is TGTGCTAGTGGTCAACGGACAGGGGGCCGGGTGACCCAGTACTTC. Together with reference TRBV12-5 and TRBJ2-5, the CDR3 gives the full variable domain: DARVTQTPRHKVTEMGQEVTMRCQPILGHNTVFWYRQTMMQGLELLAYFRNRAPLDDSGMPKDRFSAEMPDATLATLKIQPSEPRDSAVYFCASGQRTGGRVTQYFGPGTRLLVL.

The chain employs TRBV7-6 and TRBJ2-2; the match to TRBD2 covers 15 bases. Trimming cost V 6 bases and J 4 bases; bases outside gene matches: 9. Germline loops: CDR1 SGHVS, CDR2 FNYEAQ. This CDR3 spans 18 amino acids. The CDR3 reads CASSFGTSGGLFTGELFF. Here the CDR3 DNA reads TGTGCCAGCAGTTTCGGGACTAGCGGGGGGCTTTTCACCGGGGAGCTGTTTTTT. Full variable domain (outside the CDR3, taken from reference TRBV7-6 and TRBJ2-2): GAGVSQSPRYKVTKRGQDVALRCDPISGHVSLYWYRQALGQGPEFLTYFNYEAQQDKSGLPNDRFSAERPEGSISTLTIQRTEQRDSAMYRCASSFGTSGGLFTGELFFGEGSRLTVL.

This clone was detected once. The chain employs TRBV27 and TRBJ1-6; D is unclear. The CDR3 is 14 amino acids. Germline CDR1 MNHEY, CDR2 SMNVEV (reference sequence). V shed 4 bases and J shed 7 bases, with 11 bases lying between them. For the CDR3, the DNA is TGTGCCAGCAGTTCCTATCCTTGGAATTCACCCCTCCACTTT. This sequence encodes CASSSYPWNSPLHF.

Here the CDR3 reads CASSLNPGGYEQYF. The CDR3 region has the DNA TGCGCCAGCAGCTTGAACCCGGGGGGCTACGAGCAGTACTTC. The chain employs TRBV5-1 and TRBJ2-7, with TRBD2 matching over 7 bases. V was pared by 1 base and J by 3 bases, with 4 bases of the junction left unmatched. Germline CDR1 is SGHRS and CDR2 is YFSETQ. This CDR3 has 14 residues. The full variable domain, rest sourced from reference TRBV5-1 and TRBJ2-7, is KAGVTQTPRYLIKTRGQQVTLSCSPISGHRSVSWYQQTPGQGLQFLFEYFSETQRNKGNFPGRFSGRQFSNSRSEMNVSTLELGDSALYLCASSLNPGGYEQYFGPGTRLTVT.

In the case of this clone: The junction departs from the called germline gene at one end, perhaps through a read error. V is TRBV7-7 and J is TRBJ1-6, with D perhaps TRBD1 (5 bases). The germline V gene encodes CDR1 SSHAT and CDR2 FNYEAQ (reference sequence). The CDR3 loop spans 18 amino acids. In nucleotides, the CDR3 is TGTGCTAGCAGCTTAGCTACCCGGGGGAGCTCCTATAATTCACCCCTCCACTTT. This codes for CASSLATRGSSYNSPLHF.

The rearrangement joins TRBV28 to TRBJ1-5; maybe TRBD1 (5 bases). V lost 6 bases and J lost 0, with 12 bases in between. The CDR3 has 15 amino acids. Germline lookup yields CDR1 MDHEN and CDR2 SYDVKM. The CDR3 here is CASSPEGLSNQPQHF. CDR3 in DNA: TGTGCCAGCAGCCCGGAGGGGCTTAGCAATCAGCCCCAGCATTTT.

The chain carries TRBV5-4 and TRBJ2-1, with TRBD2 identical over 13 bases. This CDR3 comprises 14 residues. Germline values: CDR1 SGHNT, CDR2 YYREEE (reference sequence). Germline trimming cut 0 bases from V and 9 bases from J; bases unmatched to any gene: 0. Here the CDR3 reads CASSLGTSGGEQFF. The DNA for the CDR3 is TGTGCCAGCAGCTTGGGGACTAGCGGGGGTGAGCAGTTCTTC. The full variable domain, in which reference TRBV5-4 and TRBJ2-1 provide the parts outside the CDR3, is ETGVTQSPTHLIKTRGQQVTLRCSSQSGHNTVSWYQQALGQGPQFIFQYYREEENGRGNFPPRFSGLQFPNYSSELNVNALELDDSALYLCASSLGTSGGEQFFGPGTRLTVL.

The rearrangement joins TRBV5-6 to TRBJ2-7; 7 bases fit TRBD1. The CDR3 sequence is 16 residues long. The V segment lost 0 bases and the J segment 6 bases; nucleotides outside the gene matches: 12. Looked up from germline, CDR1 is SGHDT and CDR2 is YYEEEE. The CDR3 loop is CASSLVGGQGRGEQYF. CDR3 DNA: TGTGCCAGCAGCTTGGTAGGGGGCCAGGGCAGGGGCGAGCAGTACTTC.

The chain has TRBV11-2 and TRBJ1-1; no definite D call. Per the germline V gene, CDR1 is SGHAT and CDR2 is FQNNGV. The CDR3 is 14 residues long. V lost 1 base and J lost 1, with 7 bases in between. The CDR3 here is CASSLGGANTEAFF. In DNA form, the CDR3 reads TGTGCCAGCAGCTTAGGGGGAGCGAACACTGAAGCTTTCTTT.

This clone was seen just once. The V call is TRBV2, the J call TRBJ1-1; D unclear. Trimming removed 1 base at V and 1 base at J, with 13 bases between. The CDR3 has 16 residues. Germline-derived CDR1 and CDR2 are SNHLY and FYNNEI. In nucleotides, the CDR3 is TGTGCCAGCAGTGAAGATTATGAAACCGGGAACACTGAAGCTTTCTTT. It translates to CASSEDYETGNTEAFF.

V usage is TRBV28 and J usage is TRBJ2-6; 9 positions agree with TRBD1. Germline loops: CDR1 MDHEN, CDR2 SYDVKM. This CDR3 region has 17 residues. V was pared by 6 bases and J by 0 bases, with 6 bases of the junction left unmatched. The CDR3 coding sequence is TGTGCCAGCAGACCCGGGACAGGGCACTCTGGGGCCAACGTCCTGACTTTC. Encoded protein: CASRPGTGHSGANVLTF. The full variable domain, completed using reference TRBV28 and TRBJ2-6, is DVKVTQSSRYLVKRTGEKVFLECVQDMDHENMFWYRQDPGLGLRLIYFSYDVKMKEKGDIPEGYSVSREKKERFSLILESASTNQTSMYLCASRPGTGHSGANVLTFGAGSRLTVL.

V usage is TRBV15 and J usage is TRBJ2-3; possible D gene TRBD1, 5 bases. CDR1 and CDR2 (germline): LNHNV, YYDKDF (reference sequence). The CDR3 covers 16 residues. V shed 0 bases and J shed 2 bases, with 12 bases lying between them. CDR3 region: CATSRDRQGFTDTQYF. The CDR3 DNA is TGTGCCACCAGCAGAGACCGCCAGGGTTTCACAGATACGCAGTATTTT.